These 18 T cell receptor beta chains share one sample of origin, sequenced in a study of blood T cell repertoires in COVID-19. Some clones are missing from TCRdb's copy, which holds only in-frame ones; the method was immunoSEQ multiplex PCR. This table has around 150,000 clones, over 80% appearing once. Sequenced material: peripheral blood. The receptor set was obtained from a woman older than 75 with active or convalescent COVID-19.

This clone has only one observation. The gene calls are TRBV9 and TRBJ2-2; D might be TRBD1 (6 bases). With 2 bases removed from V and 9 bases from J, the gap between germline ends came to 14 bases. Germline values: CDR1 SGDLS, CDR2 YYNGEE. CDR3 size: 14 residues. CDR3 DNA sequence: TGTGCCAGCAGCGTGCCAGGGGTTAGCCGGGAGCTGTTTTTT. It yields the protein CASSVPGVSRELFF.

The chain carries TRBV14 and TRBJ2-7; a weak D match, TRBD2 (6 bases). The CDR3 contains 19 residues. V lost 0 bases and J lost 8, with 29 bases in between. Germline assignment: CDR1 SGHDN and CDR2 FVKESK. The CDR3 DNA sequence: TGTGCCAGCAGCCAAGATCGGCGGTTTTCGTTAGGGACTTCCGTCAAGCAGTACTTC. As protein: CASSQDRRFSLGTSVKQYF. Combining the CDR3 with reference TRBV14 and TRBJ2-7 gives the whole variable domain EAGVTQFPSHSVIEKGQTVTLRCDPISGHDNLYWYRRVMGKEIKFLLHFVKESKQDESGMPNNRFLAERTGGTYSTLKVQPAELEDSGVYFCASSQDRRFSLGTSVKQYFGPGTRLTVT.

The genes are TRBV5-4 and TRBJ2-3; TRBD2 is a possible D gene (6 bases). Germline V gene sequence: CDR1 SGHNT, CDR2 YYREEE (reference sequence). The CDR3 has 14 amino acids. V shed 1 base and J shed 4 bases, with 10 bases lying between them. This CDR3 is CASSLTLAPDTQYF. The CDR3, as DNA: TGTGCCAGCAGCTTGACACTAGCCCCAGATACGCAGTATTTT.

The chain links TRBV7-9 to TRBJ1-1; the D gene is possibly TRBD1 (5 bases). The V gene's germline CDR1 is SEHNR and CDR2 FQNEAQ (reference sequence). CDR3 length equals 14 residues. Deletions cut 3 bases from V and 1 base from J, with 9 bases between. CDR3 coding DNA: TGTGCCAGCAGCTTCCAGGGCCCGAACACTGAAGCTTTCTTT. Residues: CASSFQGPNTEAFF.

The chain recombines TRBV3-1 (or the pseudogene TRBV3-2) with TRBJ2-5, with D possibly matching TRBD1 (5 bases). The CDR3 is 15 residues long. Germline V gene lookup returns CDR1 LGHDT and CDR2 YNNKEL (reference sequence). The germline V and J ends were trimmed by 1 base and 5 bases, with 14 bases remaining between them. In DNA, the CDR3 is TGTGCCAGCAGCCAAGGCCCCCCAGGGTTGGAGACCCAGTACTTC. Translation: CASSQGPPGLETQYF.

This clone was counted once. CDR3 loop: CASGLQGNTGELFF. The CDR3 nucleotides are TGTGCTAGTGGTTTGCAGGGTAACACCGGGGAGCTGTTTTTT. The chain links TRBV12-5 to TRBJ2-2; D is possibly TRBD1 (5 bases). CDR3 size: 14 residues. The germline V gene encodes CDR1 LGHNT and CDR2 FRNRAP. The V end was cut by 2 bases, the J end by 2 bases, with 6 bases between.

V gene TRBV11-1 combines with J gene TRBJ2-2; 10 nucleotides match TRBD2. The CDR3 consists of 16 residues. The V and J ends lost 5 bases and 5 bases, in that order; junction bases with no gene match: 8. In germline, CDR1 is SGHAT, CDR2 FQDESV (reference sequence). The CDR3 DNA follows: TGTGCCAGCAGCACCGCTAGCGGGGGCCGAACCGGGGAGCTGTTTTTT. Protein sequence: CASSTASGGRTGELFF.

The chain uses TRBV6-5 and TRBJ1-2, with TRBD1 as a possible D gene (5 bases). The length of the CDR3 is 11 residues. Trimming cost V 6 bases and J 7 bases, with 9 bases left between them. Germline loops: CDR1 MNHEY, CDR2 SVGAGI. In DNA form, the CDR3 reads TGTGCCAGCAGCCCCACAGGTGGCTACACCTTC. It specifies CASSPTGGYTF.

V is TRBV6-5 and J is TRBJ2-7, with TRBD1 as a possible D gene (6 bases). Germline CDR1 is MNHEY and CDR2 is SVGAGI. The V end lost 8 bases, the J end lost 2 bases, and 16 bases lay between the germline ends. This CDR3 comprises 14 residues. The CDR3 protein is CASGARGPAYEQYF. DNA for the CDR3: TGTGCCAGCGGGGCCAGGGGTCCCGCCTACGAGCAGTACTTC.

The genes are TRBV27 and TRBJ2-7; the D gene is possibly TRBD2 (7 bases). Germline CDR1 and CDR2: MNHEY and SMNVEV (reference sequence). The CDR3 covers 16 residues. The germline V and J ends were trimmed by 5 bases and 5 bases, with 22 bases remaining between them. CDR3: CASSTWGGPKDHEQYF. CDR3 nucleotides: TGTGCCAGCAGTACATGGGGGGGCCCCAAGGACCACGAGCAGTACTTC.

V gene TRBV27 combines with J gene TRBJ1-5; 7 nucleotides align to TRBD1. The V and J ends lost 2 bases and 4 bases, in that order; junction bases with no gene match: 2. The CDR3 length is 14 residues. Germline CDR1 MNHEY, CDR2 SMNVEV (reference sequence). CDR3 loop: CASSLDRVNQPQHF. In DNA, the CDR3 is TGTGCCAGCAGTTTAGACAGGGTGAATCAGCCCCAGCATTTT.

The V and J genes are TRBV4-3 and TRBJ1-1; a weak D match, TRBD1 (5 bases). The CDR3 is made up of 13 amino acids. V gave up 4 bases and J gave up 8 bases, with 14 bases separating them. Germline-derived CDR1 and CDR2 are LGHNA and YSLEER. Written as DNA, the CDR3 is TGCGCCAGCAGCCCAACGGGGGGAGCCGAAGCTTTCTTT. This encodes CASSPTGGAEAFF.

This chain connects TRBV21-1 to TRBJ2-7; the table's TRBD1 call for D was not verified on the DNA. TRBV21-1 is described as a pseudogene. The CDR3 length is 18 residues. The CDR3 region is CASSKDKGTGDVIHEQYF. As DNA, the CDR3 is TGTGCCAGCAGCAAAGATAAAGGGACAGGGGACGTCATACACGAGCAGTACTTC.

The chain is built from TRBV3-1 (or the pseudogene TRBV3-2) and TRBJ2-5; D perhaps matches TRBD1 (6 bases). Germline values: CDR1 LGHDT, CDR2 YNNKEL (reference sequence). The CDR3 runs 15 residues. V was trimmed by 2 bases and J by 5 bases, leaving 15 bases between them. CDR3 sequence: CASSQPGPQGETQYF. In DNA form, the CDR3 reads TGTGCCAGCAGCCAACCGGGGCCCCAGGGGGAGACCCAGTACTTC.

The chain uses TRBV19 and TRBJ1-1; possibly TRBD1 for D (6 bases). V was pared by 3 bases and J by 6 bases, with 14 bases between. Germline CDR1 and CDR2: LNHDA and SQIVND (reference sequence). The CDR3 totals 14 residues. CDR3 DNA sequence: TGTGCCAGTAGTATTGCAGGGGTGCAAGCTGAAGCTTTCTTT. Protein sequence: CASSIAGVQAEAFF.

The gene calls are TRBV11-2 and TRBJ1-6; D uncertain. The ends were cut back, 0 bases at V and 7 bases at J, with 7 bases in the middle. Germline-derived CDR1 and CDR2 are SGHAT and FQNNGV. This CDR3 is 14 amino acids long. The CDR3 sequence: CASSLDIRNSPLHF. The DNA of the CDR3 is TGTGCCAGCAGCTTAGATATTAGAAATTCACCCCTCCACTTT.

V usage is TRBV9 and J usage is TRBJ2-3; 9 bases are a match to TRBD1. Per germline, CDR1 SGDLS and CDR2 YYNGEE. V shed 4 bases, J shed 5 bases, and the junction held 8 bases outside the gene matches. This CDR3 comprises 15 residues. The CDR3 reads CASSPRTGEGDTQYF. CDR3 in DNA: TGTGCCAGCAGCCCCCGGACAGGGGAGGGAGATACGCAGTATTTT.

The rearrangement links TRBV10-3 to TRBJ1-2, with D uncertain. V was shortened by 1 base and J by 8 bases, with 11 bases between the two germline ends. This CDR3 is 13 amino acids long. Germline CDR1 and CDR2: ENHRY and SYGVKD. CDR3 loop: CAISEFGGEGYTF. The CDR3 region has the DNA TGTGCCATCAGTGAGTTTGGCGGAGAGGGCTACACCTTC.